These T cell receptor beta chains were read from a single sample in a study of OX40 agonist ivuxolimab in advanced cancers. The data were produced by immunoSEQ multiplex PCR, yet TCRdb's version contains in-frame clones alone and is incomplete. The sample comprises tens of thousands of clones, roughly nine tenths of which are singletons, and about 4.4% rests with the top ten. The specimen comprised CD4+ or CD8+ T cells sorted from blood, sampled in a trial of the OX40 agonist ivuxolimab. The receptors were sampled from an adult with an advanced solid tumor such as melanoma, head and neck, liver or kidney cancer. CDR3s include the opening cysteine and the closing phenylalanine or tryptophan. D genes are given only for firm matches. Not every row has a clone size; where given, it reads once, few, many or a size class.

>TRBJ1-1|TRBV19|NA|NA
CASSTGSTTEAFF
TGTGCCAGTAGTACAGGGTCCACCACTGAAGCTTTCTTT
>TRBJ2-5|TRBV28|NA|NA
CASSSGMSHETQYF
TGTGCCAGCAGTTCGGGTATGAGTCACGAGACCCAGTACTTC
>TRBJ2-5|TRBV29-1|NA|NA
CSAPEGEETQYF
TGCAGCGCCCCAGAGGGGGAAGAGACCCAGTACTTC
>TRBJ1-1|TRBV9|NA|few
CASSEGVMNTEAFF
TGTGCCAGCAGCGAAGGGGTCATGAACACTGAAGCTTTCTTT
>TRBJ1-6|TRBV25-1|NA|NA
CATKGPYNSPLHF
TGTGCCACGAAGGGGCCCTATAATTCACCCCTCCACTTT
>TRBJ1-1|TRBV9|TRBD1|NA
CASSVGTGVYTEAFF
TGTGCCAGCAGCGTAGGAACAGGGGTGTACACTGAAGCTTTCTTT
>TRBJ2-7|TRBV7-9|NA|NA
CASSLVWGDRDEQYF
TGTGCCAGCAGCTTAGTATGGGGGGATAGGGACGAGCAGTACTTC
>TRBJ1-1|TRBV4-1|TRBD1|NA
CASSQDPGQMAEAFF
TGCGCCAGCAGCCAAGATCCGGGACAGATGGCTGAAGCTTTCTTT
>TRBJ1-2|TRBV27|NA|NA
CASSSSGPIYGYTF
TGTGCCAGCAGTTCTTCCGGGCCCATCTATGGCTACACCTTC
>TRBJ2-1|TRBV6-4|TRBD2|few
CASSEGTSGRATDEQFF
TGTGCCAGCAGTGAGGGGACTAGCGGGAGGGCCACGGATGAGCAGTTCTTC
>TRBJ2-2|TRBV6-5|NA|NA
CASRDSQNTGELFF
TGTGCCAGCAGGGACTCTCAGAACACCGGGGAGCTGTTTTTT
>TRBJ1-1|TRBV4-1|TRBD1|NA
CASSQETGFLNTEAFF
TGCGCCAGCAGCCAGGAGACAGGGTTTCTGAACACTGAAGCTTTCTTT
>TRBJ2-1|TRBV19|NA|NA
CASSMTPETYNEQFF
TGTGCCAGTAGTATGACCCCGGAGACCTACAATGAGCAGTTCTTC
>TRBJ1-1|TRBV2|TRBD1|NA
CASREGTGGWTEAFF
TGTGCCAGCAGGGAAGGAACAGGGGGCTGGACTGAAGCTTTCTTT
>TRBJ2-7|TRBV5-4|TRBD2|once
CASSSGNSYEQYF
TGTGCCAGCAGTAGCGGGAACTCCTACGAGCAGTACTTC
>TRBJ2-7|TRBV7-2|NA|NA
CASSPPSYEQYF
TGTGCCAGCAGCCCTCCCTCCTACGAGCAGTACTTC
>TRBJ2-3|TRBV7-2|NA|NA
CASSRLAVRTDTQYF
TGTGCCAGCAGCCGGCTAGCTGTCAGGACAGATACGCAGTATTTT
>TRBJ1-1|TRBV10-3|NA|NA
CAISEVLNTEAFF
TGTGCCATCAGTGAGGTCCTGAACACTGAAGCTTTCTTT
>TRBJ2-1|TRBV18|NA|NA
CASSPVELGDEQFF
TGTGCCAGCTCACCTGTCGAGCTTGGTGATGAGCAGTTCTTC
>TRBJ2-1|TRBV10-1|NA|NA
CASSDGALTYNEQFF
TGCGCCAGCAGTGACGGAGCCCTCACCTACAATGAGCAGTTCTTC
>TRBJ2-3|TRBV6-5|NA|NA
CATKNRVSDTQYF
TGTGCCACTAAAAACAGGGTTTCGGATACGCAGTATTTT
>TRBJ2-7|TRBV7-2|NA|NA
CASSNSYEQYF
TGTGCCAGCAGCAACTCCTACGAGCAGTACTTC
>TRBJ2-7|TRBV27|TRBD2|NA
CASSFGTSGTLIYEQYF
TGTGCCAGCAGTTTCGGGACTAGCGGGACCCTCATCTACGAGCAGTACTTC
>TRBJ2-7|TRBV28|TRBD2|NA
CASSFGTGGLDTSYEQYF
TGTGCCAGCAGTTTTGGGACCGGGGGACTAGATACCTCCTACGAGCAGTACTTC
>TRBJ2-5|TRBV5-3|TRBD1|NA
CARSPQPGQGGRETQYF
TGTGCCAGAAGCCCCCAACCGGGACAGGGAGGCCGAGAGACCCAGTACTTC
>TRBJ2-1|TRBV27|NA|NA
CASSSSSYNEQFF
TGTGCCAGCAGCTCTAGCTCCTACAATGAGCAGTTCTTC
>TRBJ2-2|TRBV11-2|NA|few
CASSLVLGVELFF
TGTGCCAGCAGCTTAGTATTGGGAGTAGAGCTGTTTTTT
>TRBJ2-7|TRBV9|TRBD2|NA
CASSSSGLAGVEQYF
TGTGCCAGCAGCTCATCGGGACTAGCGGGAGTCGAGCAGTACTTC
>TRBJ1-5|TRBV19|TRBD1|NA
CASSPQGQGPWHF
TGTGCCAGTAGTCCCCAAGGACAGGGACCTTGGCATTTT
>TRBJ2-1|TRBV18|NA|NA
CASSPRGGLTFYNEQFF
TGTGCCAGCTCACCACGCGGTGGATTGACCTTTTACAATGAGCAGTTCTTC
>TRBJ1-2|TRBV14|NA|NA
CASSRGAGTSYGYTF
TGTGCCAGCAGCCGTGGGGCAGGGACCTCGTATGGCTACACCTTC
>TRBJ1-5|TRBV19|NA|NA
CASSKFPGGQPQHF
TGTGCCAGTAGCAAATTCCCGGGGGGTCAGCCCCAGCATTTT
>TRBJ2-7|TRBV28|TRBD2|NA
CASRRSPGLAGEQYF
TGTGCCAGCAGACGCAGCCCGGGACTAGCGGGGGAGCAGTACTTC
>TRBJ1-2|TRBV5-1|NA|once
CASSYRDINYGYTF
TGCGCCAGCAGCTACCGGGACATCAACTATGGCTACACCTTC
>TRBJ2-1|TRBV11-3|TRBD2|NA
CASSPSGGLYNEQFF
TGTGCCAGCAGCCCTAGCGGGGGACTATACAATGAGCAGTTCTTC
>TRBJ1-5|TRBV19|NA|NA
CASSIGGASNQPQHF
TGTGCCAGTAGTATAGGAGGGGCCAGCAATCAGCCCCAGCATTTT
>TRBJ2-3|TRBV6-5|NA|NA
CASADLQNTDTQYF
TGTGCCAGCGCGGACCTCCAGAACACAGATACGCAGTATTTT
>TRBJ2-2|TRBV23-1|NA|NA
CASSQPPGTRNTGELFF
TGCGCCAGCAGTCAACCTCCCGGGACCAGAAATACCGGGGAGCTGTTTTTT
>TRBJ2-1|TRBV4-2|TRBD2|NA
CASSPGTSGSSSYNEQFF
TGTGCCAGCAGCCCCGGGACTAGCGGGAGTTCCTCCTACAATGAGCAGTTCTTC
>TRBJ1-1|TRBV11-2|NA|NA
CASSSMNTEAFF
TGTGCCAGCAGCTCTATGAACACTGAAGCTTTCTTT
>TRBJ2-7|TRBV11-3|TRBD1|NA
CASSPRTGGADEQYF
TGTGCCAGCAGCCCCCGGACAGGGGGCGCGGACGAGCAGTACTTC
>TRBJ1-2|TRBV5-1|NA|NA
CASSLPGKDGYTF
TGCGCCAGCAGCTTGCCAGGGAAGGATGGCTACACCTTC
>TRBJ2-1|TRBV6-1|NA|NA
CASSEAYYGTTYNEQFF
TGTGCCAGCAGTGAAGCTTACTACGGGACAACCTACAATGAGCAGTTCTTC
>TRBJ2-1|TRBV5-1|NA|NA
CASSSLDGTYDEQFF
TGCGCCAGCAGCTCCCTGGACGGAACTTACGATGAGCAGTTCTTC
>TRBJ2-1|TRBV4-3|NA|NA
CASSQDELPGYLHNEQFF
TGCGCCAGCAGCCAAGATGAGTTGCCGGGCTACCTACACAATGAGCAGTTCTTC
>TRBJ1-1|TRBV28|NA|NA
CASSLREDVGTEAFF
TGTGCCAGCAGTTTACGGGAGGATGTCGGCACTGAAGCTTTCTTT
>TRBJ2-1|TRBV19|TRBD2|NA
CASRRGAPAVNEQFF
TGTGCCAGTAGGCGGGGGGCACCGGCGGTCAATGAGCAGTTCTTC
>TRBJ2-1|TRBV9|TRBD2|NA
CASSGGLALSSYNEQFF
TGTGCCAGCAGCGGAGGACTAGCCTTAAGCTCCTACAATGAGCAGTTCTTC